Listed below are T cell receptor beta chains from one sample, sequenced in a study of cytomegalovirus exposure and HLA in healthy donors. Here immunoSEQ multiplex PCR was the method, and the copy in TCRdb shows in-frame clones only, minus some. The sample contains 300,000 or so clones, roughly 86% of which appear only once. The sample taken for sequencing was PBMCs. All receptors derive from a woman in her 40s in good health and CMV-seropositive. The conserved cysteine and the conserved F or W are not part of the CDR3 here. The order of the fields is V gene, J gene, CDR3 length, CDR3 protein.

V: TRBV28
J: TRBJ2-7
length: 14
CDR3: ASSLSTGRRSYEQY

V: TRBV28
J: TRBJ1-2
length: 13
CDR3: ASSLFRQGASGYT

V: TRBV4-3
J: TRBJ2-7
length: 12
CDR3: ASSQALSLYEQY

V: TRBV5-4
J: TRBJ2-7
length: 14
CDR3: ASSLFAGVGGYEQY

V: TRBV11-2
J: TRBJ2-7
length: 13
CDR3: ASSTLRGGPYEQY

V: TRBV28
J: TRBJ2-7
length: 12
CDR3: ASSNTGKSYEQY

V: TRBV30
J: TRBJ1-2
length: 13
CDR3: AWSVSGVGNYGYT

V: TRBV11-2
J: TRBJ2-7
length: 13
CDR3: ASSRLGLASYEQY

V: TRBV9
J: TRBJ1-2
length: 11
CDR3: ASSVRDNYGYT

V: TRBV7-6
J: TRBJ2-7
length: 13
CDR3: ASSLGLAGGREQY

V: TRBV27
J: TRBJ1-1
length: 12
CDR3: ASSRTGTLAEAF

V: TRBV6-5
J: TRBJ1-6
length: 14
CDR3: ASSFRDSPYNSPLH

V: TRBV5-4
J: TRBJ2-7
length: 14
CDR3: ASRTTGGVGTYEQY

V: TRBV20-1
J: TRBJ2-1
length: 9
CDR3: SASGGPEQF

V: TRBV27
J: TRBJ2-7
length: 9
CDR3: ASSLENEQY

V: TRBV6-5
J: TRBJ1-1
length: 11
CDR3: ASGTVGSTEAF

V: TRBV6-1
J: TRBJ2-7
length: 12
CDR3: ASNRDRGPYEQY

V: TRBV6-5
J: TRBJ2-1
length: 11
CDR3: ASRNSPGLEQF

V: TRBV7-2
J: TRBJ2-5
length: 12
CDR3: ASSPSGDQETQY

V: TRBV5-4
J: TRBJ2-2
length: 13
CDR3: ASSSLLANTGELF

V: TRBV27
J: TRBJ1-6
length: 13
CDR3: ASSQGQGVIRPLH

V: TRBV9
J: TRBJ2-2
length: 13
CDR3: ASSVAAGITGELF

V: TRBV25-1
J: TRBJ2-2
length: 13
CDR3: ASSGQGWGTGELF

V: TRBV29-1
J: TRBJ2-3
length: 12
CDR3: SVESSGRTDTQY

V: TRBV5-1
J: TRBJ1-1
length: 13
CDR3: ASSGREDGYTEAF

V: TRBV7-8
J: TRBJ1-1
length: 13
CDR3: ASSLVFGENTEAF

V: TRBV29-1
J: TRBJ2-2
length: 9
CDR3: SVDTNGELF

V: TRBV9
J: TRBJ2-3
length: 13
CDR3: ASSGWAVGTDTQY

V: TRBV25-1
J: TRBJ2-3
length: 15
CDR3: ASSEYDVAQGTDTQY

V: TRBV6-5
J: TRBJ1-5
length: 12
CDR3: ASSYSRGNQPQH

V: TRBV10-1
J: TRBJ1-1
length: 11
CDR3: ASSECRGTEAF

V: TRBV7-7
J: TRBJ1-3
length: 13
CDR3: ASSLAPGQGNTIY

V: TRBV30
J: TRBJ1-2
length: 13
CDR3: AWSTNRGFNYGYT

V: TRBV4-2
J: TRBJ2-6
length: 16
CDR3: ASSQGTSGHSGANVLT

V: TRBV7-2
J: TRBJ1-5
length: 14
CDR3: ASSLGTGTANQPQH

V: TRBV7-2
J: TRBJ2-1
length: 13
CDR3: ASRNAAGEQFEQF

V: TRBV15
J: TRBJ2-7
length: 12
CDR3: ATSSQTGGYEQY

V: TRBV27
J: TRBJ1-2
length: 13
CDR3: ASSRQGATSYGYT

V: TRBV30
J: TRBJ2-1
length: 16
CDR3: AWSVGLAGLSSYNEQF

V: TRBV28
J: TRBJ1-5
length: 12
CDR3: ASSYRQSNQPQH

V: TRBV29-1
J: TRBJ1-2
length: 9
CDR3: SAERGNGYT

V: TRBV28
J: TRBJ1-5
length: 12
CDR3: ASTPQGSIQPQH

V: TRBV13
J: TRBJ1-2
length: 14
CDR3: ASSLKETGTLYGYT

V: TRBV30
J: TRBJ2-3
length: 14
CDR3: AWSGDRAEGTDTQY

V: TRBV5-1
J: TRBJ2-2
length: 11
CDR3: ASSLDGVGELF

V: TRBV29-1
J: TRBJ2-3
length: 14
CDR3: SVLGEENSNGDTQY

V: TRBV18
J: TRBJ2-2
length: 14
CDR3: ASSPMSGSHTGELF